This T cell receptor (beta chain) originates from a study of blood T cell repertoires in COVID-19. Those enrolled, adults aged 18 to 89 years, came from some 23 US areas. The authors' processing: Reference gene primer amplification in the assay estimated nucleated cell counts. Repertoires were generated with immunoSEQ multiplex PCR, while TCRdb's copy carries only in-frame clones and drops some. The V and J calls and clone size were taken over from that table, and D and trimming were inferred from the DNA. The repertoire consists of 200,000 to 250,000 clones, with around 82% occurring once and the leading ten covering about 4.3%. The germline CDR1 and CDR2 sequences are LNHNV and YYDKDF (reference sequence). The CDR3 spans 16 residues. Trimming stripped 3 bases from V and 3 bases from J, with 18 bases between.

The chain carries TRBV15 and TRBJ2-7; the D gene is possibly TRBD1 (6 bases). This TCR was sampled from a man under 40 with acute COVID-19. Sequenced: PBMCs or T cells enriched from blood (not recorded which). The CDR3 loop is CATSRTTTGPLYEQYF. The DNA of the CDR3 is TGTGCCACCAGCAGGACAACCACAGGGCCGCTCTACGAGCAGTACTTC.